This T cell receptor beta chain stems from a study of monozygotic twins with inflammatory bowel disease. General study points: Differing immunosuppressive treatments may have added variability to patient repertoires. Sharing of clonotypes with others was lower in IBD patients than in healthy twins, and this was especially so with disease activity.

TCRdb reanalyzed the 5' RACE reads, giving one entry per CDR3 protein sequence and no DNA. This sample lists fewer than 350,000 distinct CDR3 sequences; its ten largest clones have 2% to 2.5%. Regarding this clonotype: The antigen is unknown.

Phlebotomy per donor yielded a single 2.5 ml blood sample. Germline lookup yields CDR1 DFQATT and CDR2 SNEGSKA (reference sequence). CDR3 length: 15 amino acids. Sequenced: blood. The chain combines TRBV20-1 with TRBJ2-3; TCRdb's D gene call, TRBD2, goes unchecked for lack of DNA. The TCR originated in a human donor with ulcerative colitis or Crohn's disease, or a healthy co-twin of an affected twin (not recorded which). The CDR3 reads CSARLLVASTDTQYF.